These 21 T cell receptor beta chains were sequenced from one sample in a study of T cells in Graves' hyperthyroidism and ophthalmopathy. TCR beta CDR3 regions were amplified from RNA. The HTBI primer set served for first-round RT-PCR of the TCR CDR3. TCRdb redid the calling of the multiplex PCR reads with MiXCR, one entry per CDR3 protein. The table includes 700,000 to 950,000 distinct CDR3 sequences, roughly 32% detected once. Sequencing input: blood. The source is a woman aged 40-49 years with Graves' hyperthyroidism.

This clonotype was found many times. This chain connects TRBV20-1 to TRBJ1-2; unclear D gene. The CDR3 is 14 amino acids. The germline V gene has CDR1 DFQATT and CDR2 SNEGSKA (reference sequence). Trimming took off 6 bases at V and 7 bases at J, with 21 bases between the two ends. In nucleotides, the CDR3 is TGCAGTGCCGGCCGGGAGGGTGGATGGAGTGGCTACACCTTC. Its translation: CSAGREGGWSGYTF.

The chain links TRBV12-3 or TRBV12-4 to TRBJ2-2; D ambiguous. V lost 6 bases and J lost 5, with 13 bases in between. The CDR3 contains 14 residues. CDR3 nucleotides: TGTGCCAGCAGCCCTACTGCCGTAACCGGGGAGCTGTTTTTT. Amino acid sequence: CASSPTAVTGELFF.

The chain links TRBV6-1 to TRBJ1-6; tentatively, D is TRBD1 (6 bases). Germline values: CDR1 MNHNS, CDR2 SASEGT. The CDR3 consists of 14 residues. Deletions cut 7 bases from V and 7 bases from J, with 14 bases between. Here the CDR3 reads CASNLDGTNSPLHF. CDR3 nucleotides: TGTGCCAGCAACCTCGACGGGACAAATTCACCCCTCCACTTT.

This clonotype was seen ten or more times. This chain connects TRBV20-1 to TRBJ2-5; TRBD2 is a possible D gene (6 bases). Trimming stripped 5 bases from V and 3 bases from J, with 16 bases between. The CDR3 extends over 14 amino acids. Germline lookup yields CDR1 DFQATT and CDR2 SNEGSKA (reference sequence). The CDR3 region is CSAPLGGNEETQYF. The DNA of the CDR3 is TGCAGTGCTCCCTTAGGAGGGAACGAAGAGACCCAGTACTTC.

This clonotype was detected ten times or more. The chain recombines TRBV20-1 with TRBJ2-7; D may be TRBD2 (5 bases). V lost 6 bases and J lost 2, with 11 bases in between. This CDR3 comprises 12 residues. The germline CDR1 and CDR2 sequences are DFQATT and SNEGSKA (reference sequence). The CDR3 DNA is TGCAGTGCCTCGGCCGGGGCCTACGAGCAGTACTTC. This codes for CSASAGAYEQYF.

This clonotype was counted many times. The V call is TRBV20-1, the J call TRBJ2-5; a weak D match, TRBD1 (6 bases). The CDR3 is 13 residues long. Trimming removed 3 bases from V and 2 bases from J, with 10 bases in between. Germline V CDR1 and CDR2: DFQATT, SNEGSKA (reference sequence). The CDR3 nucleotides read TGCAGTGCTAGTCCACAGGGACAAGAGACCCAGTACTTC. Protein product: CSASPQGQETQYF.

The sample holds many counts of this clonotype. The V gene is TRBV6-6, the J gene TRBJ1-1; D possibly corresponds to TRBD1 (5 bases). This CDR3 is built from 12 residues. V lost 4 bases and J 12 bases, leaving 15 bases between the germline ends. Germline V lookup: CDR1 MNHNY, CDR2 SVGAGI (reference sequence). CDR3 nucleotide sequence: TGTGCCAGCAGTTCAGGGTCGGTGCCTTCTTTCTTT. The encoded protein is CASSSGSVPSFF.

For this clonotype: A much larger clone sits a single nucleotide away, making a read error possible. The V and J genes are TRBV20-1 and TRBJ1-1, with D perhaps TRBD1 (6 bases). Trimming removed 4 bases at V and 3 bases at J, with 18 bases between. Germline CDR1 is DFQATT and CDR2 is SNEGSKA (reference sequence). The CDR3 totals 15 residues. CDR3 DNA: TGCAGTGCTACCAGAGGGGGACGGATGGACACTGAAGCTTTCTTT. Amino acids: CSATRGGRMDTEAFF.

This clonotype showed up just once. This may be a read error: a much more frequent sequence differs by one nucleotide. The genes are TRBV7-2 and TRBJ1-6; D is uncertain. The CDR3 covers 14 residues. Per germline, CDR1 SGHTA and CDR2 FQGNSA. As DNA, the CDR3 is TGTGCCAGCAGCTTGGCAGTTATTAATTCACCCCCCCACTTT. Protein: CASSLAVINSPPHF.

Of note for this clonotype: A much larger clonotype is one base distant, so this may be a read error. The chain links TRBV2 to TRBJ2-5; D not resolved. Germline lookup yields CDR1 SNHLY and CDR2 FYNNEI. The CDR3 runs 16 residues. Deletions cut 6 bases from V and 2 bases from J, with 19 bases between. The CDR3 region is CASRFPSRRPQETQYF. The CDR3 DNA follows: TGTGCCAGCAGGTTCCCCTCACGCCGTCCTCAAGAGACCCAGTACTTC.

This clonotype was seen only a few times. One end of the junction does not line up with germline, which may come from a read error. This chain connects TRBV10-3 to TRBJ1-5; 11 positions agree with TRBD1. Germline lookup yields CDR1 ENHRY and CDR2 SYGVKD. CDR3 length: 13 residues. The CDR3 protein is CASSGQGAQPQHF. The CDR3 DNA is TGTGCCAGCAGTGGACAGGGGGCGCAGCCCCAGCATTTT.

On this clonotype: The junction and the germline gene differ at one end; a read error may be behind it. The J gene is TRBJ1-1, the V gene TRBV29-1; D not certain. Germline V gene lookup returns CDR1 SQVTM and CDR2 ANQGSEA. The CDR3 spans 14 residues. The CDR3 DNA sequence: TGCAGCGTTGCTGGTGCACGGGAGAACGCTGAAGCTTTCTTT. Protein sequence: CSVAGARENAEAFF.

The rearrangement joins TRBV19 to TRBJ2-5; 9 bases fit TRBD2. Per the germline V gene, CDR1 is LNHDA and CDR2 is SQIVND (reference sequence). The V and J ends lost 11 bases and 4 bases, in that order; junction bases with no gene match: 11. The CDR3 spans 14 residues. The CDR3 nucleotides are TGTGCCTCAAGTAGGGCGGGACTAGCAGAGACCCAGTACTTC. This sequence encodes CASSRAGLAETQYF.

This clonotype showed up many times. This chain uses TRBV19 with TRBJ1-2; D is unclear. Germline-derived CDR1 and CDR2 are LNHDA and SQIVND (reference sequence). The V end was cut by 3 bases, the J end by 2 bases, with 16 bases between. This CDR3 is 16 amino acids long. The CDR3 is CASSIEKGLYNYGYTF. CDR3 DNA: TGTGCCAGTAGTATCGAAAAGGGCCTCTACAACTATGGCTACACCTTC.

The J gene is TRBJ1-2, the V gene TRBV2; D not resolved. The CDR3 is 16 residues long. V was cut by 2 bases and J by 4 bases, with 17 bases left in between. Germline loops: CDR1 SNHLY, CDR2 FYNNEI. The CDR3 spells CASSETGGQFSYGYTF. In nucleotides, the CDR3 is TGTGCCAGCAGTGAAACGGGAGGGCAGTTTAGCTATGGCTACACCTTC.

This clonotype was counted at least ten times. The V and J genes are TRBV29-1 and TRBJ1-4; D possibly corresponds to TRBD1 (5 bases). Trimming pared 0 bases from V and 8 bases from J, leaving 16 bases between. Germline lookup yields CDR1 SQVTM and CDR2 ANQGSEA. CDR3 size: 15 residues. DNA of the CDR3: TGCAGCGTTGAAGATAAAGGGGCTTTAGGAGAAAAACTGTTTTTT. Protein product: CSVEDKGALGEKLFF. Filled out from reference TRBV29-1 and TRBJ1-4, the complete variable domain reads SAVISQKPSRDICQRGTSLTIQCQVDSQVTMMFWYRQQPGQSLTLIATANQGSEATYESGFVIDKFPISRPNLTFSTLTVSNMSPEDSSIYLCSVEDKGALGEKLFFGSGTQLSVL.

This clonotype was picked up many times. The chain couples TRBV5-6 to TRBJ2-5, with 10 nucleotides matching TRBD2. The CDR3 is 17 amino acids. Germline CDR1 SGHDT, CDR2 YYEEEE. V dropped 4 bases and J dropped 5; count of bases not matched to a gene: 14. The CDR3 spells CASSRPGLLAGDETQYF. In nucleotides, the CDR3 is TGTGCCAGCAGCCGGCCGGGCCTTCTAGCGGGAGACGAGACCCAGTACTTC. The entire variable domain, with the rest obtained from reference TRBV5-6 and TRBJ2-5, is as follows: DAGVTQSPTHLIKTRGQQVTLRCSPKSGHDTVSWYQQALGQGPQFIFQYYEEEERQRGNFPDRFSGHQFPNYSSELNVNALLLGDSALYLCASSRPGLLAGDETQYFGPGTRLLVL.

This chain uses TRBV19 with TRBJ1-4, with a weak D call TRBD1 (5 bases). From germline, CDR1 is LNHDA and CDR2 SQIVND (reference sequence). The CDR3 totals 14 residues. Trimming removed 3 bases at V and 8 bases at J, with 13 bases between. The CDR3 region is CASSMGGGAEKLFF. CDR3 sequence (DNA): TGTGCCAGTAGTATGGGCGGTGGGGCGGAAAAACTGTTTTTT.

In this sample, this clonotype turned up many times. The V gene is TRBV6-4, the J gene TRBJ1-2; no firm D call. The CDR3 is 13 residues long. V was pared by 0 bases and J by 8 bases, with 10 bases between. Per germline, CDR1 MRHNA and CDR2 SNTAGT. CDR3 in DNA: TGTGCCAGCAGTGACTCAACGAGTATGGGCTACACCTTC. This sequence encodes CASSDSTSMGYTF.

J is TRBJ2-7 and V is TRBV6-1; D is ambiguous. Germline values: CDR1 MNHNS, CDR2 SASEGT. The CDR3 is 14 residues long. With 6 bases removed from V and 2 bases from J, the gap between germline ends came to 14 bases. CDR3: CASSLTDLPYEQYF. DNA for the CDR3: TGTGCCAGCAGCCTAACGGACCTCCCCTACGAGCAGTACTTC.

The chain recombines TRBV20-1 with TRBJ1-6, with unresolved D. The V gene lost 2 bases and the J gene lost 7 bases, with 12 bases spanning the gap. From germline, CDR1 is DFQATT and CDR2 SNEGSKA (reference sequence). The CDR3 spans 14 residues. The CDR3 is CSARNYWRNSPLHF. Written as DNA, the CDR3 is TGCAGTGCTAGAAACTATTGGCGGAATTCACCCCTCCACTTT.